This paragraph covers one T cell receptor beta chain sequence. This sample is part of a study of shared clonotypes between healthy human individuals. Trimming removed 8 bases at V and 4 bases at J, with 11 bases between. CDR1 is DFQATT and CDR2 is SNEGSKA in the germline V gene (reference sequence). This CDR3 is 11 amino acids long. The repertoire was sequenced with immunoSEQ multiplex PCR; TCRdb's copy has only in-frame clones and lacks some. The sample lists approximately 1,500,000 clones; roughly 96% were seen once. The receptor was isolated from a man aged 25-45 years in good health. The chain employs TRBV20-1 and TRBJ1-2, with D maybe TRBD1 (5 bases). Material: naive CD4+ T cells sorted from blood. Subset defined: CD45RA+ positively selected. The CDR3 region is CSTEGPYGYTF. CDR3 nucleotides: TGCAGTACCGAGGGGCCCTATGGCTACACCTTC.